The sequence of this TCR beta chain was determined in a study of shared clonotypes between healthy human individuals. Study details: Those who served as donors were a couple of women and a few men between the ages of 18 and 49.

The method was immunoSEQ multiplex PCR; TCRdb's version includes in-frame clones alone and lacks a portion of them. The sample consists of 2 million to 2.5 million clones, about nine tenths of them appearing once. Between the trimmed V and J ends, which lost 2 bases and 0 bases, there was a span of 2 bases. This CDR3 has 11 amino acids. Germline CDR1 DFQATT, CDR2 SNEGSKA (reference sequence). Overall study results and limits: The study generally estimated greater richness for naive than memory subsets.

For this clone: Antigen: not known. Other DNA sequences in the sample encode the same CDR3.

The chain employs TRBV20-1 and TRBJ2-7; D call uncertain. Sequencing was performed on naive CD4+ T cells from PBMCs. Subset described: CD45RA+ positively selected. This clonotype was sampled from a man aged 18-30 years in good health. Some clones in this sample may be carry-over from other donors' samples. The CDR3 sequence is CSARSSYEQYF. The CDR3 nucleotides read TGCAGTGCTAGAAGCTCCTACGAGCAGTACTTC.